What follows are 30 T cell receptor beta chains derived from one specimen sequenced in a study of cytomegalovirus exposure and HLA in healthy donors. The PCR used 60 Vbeta and 13 Jbeta primers. Assay: immunoSEQ multiplex PCR; the TCRdb copy retains only in-frame clones and omits some. The sample contains 100,000 to 150,000 clones, 81% of which appear only once. Sequencing was performed on PBMCs. The receptors originated from a man aged 18 to 30 in good health and CMV-seronegative.

This chain joins TRBV10-2 and TRBJ1-2; D is perhaps TRBD1 (5 bases). CDR1 and CDR2 from the germline V gene are WSHSY and SAAADI. Trimming removed 3 bases at V and 6 bases at J, with 14 bases between. The CDR3 spans 14 residues. The CDR3 DNA sequence: TGCGCCAGCAGTGATGCAGGGTGGGAGGATGGCTACACCTTC. This encodes CASSDAGWEDGYTF.

CDR3 loop: CAFAQGAFEQYF. The CDR3 DNA reads as TGTGCCTTTGCACAGGGGGCTTTCGAGCAGTACTTC. The V call is TRBV30, the J call TRBJ2-5; 9 nucleotides agree with TRBD1. The assigned J gene may be wrong: the sequence end matches TRBJ2-7 better. CDR1 is GTSNPN and CDR2 is SVGIG in the germline V gene (reference sequence). This CDR3 has 12 residues.

The genes are TRBV28 and TRBJ1-4; 7 bases agree with TRBD1. Trimming took 8 bases from V and 8 from J; bases not matched to a gene: 8. The germline CDR1 and CDR2 sequences are MDHEN and SYDVKM. The CDR3 runs 13 residues. The CDR3 DNA sequence: TGTGCCAGCTTAACGGTAGGGGGCGAAAAACTGTTTTTT. This sequence encodes CASLTVGGEKLFF.

As DNA, the CDR3 is TGTGCCAGCAGGAAAAGTAGCTCCTACGAGCAGTACTTC. This translates into CASRKSSSYEQYF. The gene calls are TRBV6-5 and TRBJ2-7; D gene ambiguous. V dropped 6 bases and J dropped 0 bases, with 9 bases sitting between them. This CDR3 has 13 residues. From germline, CDR1 is MNHEY and CDR2 SVGAGI.

The genes are TRBV4-3 and TRBJ1-2; weak D call: TRBD1 (5 bases). The CDR3 is 14 amino acids. V was trimmed by 0 bases and J by 0 bases, leaving 5 bases between them. Germline V gene data show CDR1 as LGHNA and CDR2 as YSLEER. Written as DNA, the CDR3 is TGCGCCAGCAGCCAAGACAGGGCTAACTATGGCTACACCTTC. Translating it yields CASSQDRANYGYTF.

The chain couples TRBV21-1 to TRBJ1-5. TRBV21-1 is an annotated pseudogene. The CDR3 consists of 15 residues. The CDR3 sequence: CASPRVRRYNQPQHF. The CDR3 DNA reads TGTGCCAGCCCGCGCGTCAGGAGGTACAATCAGCCCCAGCATTTT.

The rearrangement uses TRBV5-1 and TRBJ1-4, with D perhaps TRBD1 (5 bases). The V gene's germline CDR1 is SGHRS and CDR2 YFSETQ. With 4 bases removed from V and 0 bases from J, the gap between germline ends came to 10 bases. The CDR3 is made up of 15 amino acids. CDR3 nucleotides: TGCGCCAGCAGCACAGGACATGCAACTAATGAAAAACTGTTTTTT. Protein sequence: CASSTGHATNEKLFF.

V usage is TRBV5-1 and J usage is TRBJ2-7; 7 nucleotides match TRBD1. J lost 3 bases, V lost 4 bases, and 4 bases had no gene match. The CDR3 contains 13 residues. Per germline, CDR1 SGHRS and CDR2 YFSETQ. This chain's CDR3 is CASSPGTVYEQYF. CDR3 DNA sequence: TGCGCCAGCAGCCCAGGGACAGTCTACGAGCAGTACTTC.

The J gene is TRBJ2-5, the V gene TRBV7-2; TRBD1 might be the D (6 bases). V was pared by 7 bases and J by 2 bases, with 14 bases between. This CDR3 contains 14 residues. The germline CDR1 and CDR2 sequences are SGHTA and FQGNSA. The CDR3 DNA is TGTGCCAGCAAATCCTCGACAGGACAAGAGACCCAGTACTTC. This encodes CASKSSTGQETQYF.

The J gene is TRBJ2-7, the V gene TRBV6-5; D possibly corresponds to TRBD2 (5 bases). The length of the CDR3 is 13 residues. The germline V gene encodes CDR1 MNHEY and CDR2 SVGAGI. With 10 bases removed from V and 7 bases from J, the gap between germline ends came to 20 bases. CDR3 nucleotide sequence: TGTGCCACCCTGACACCTCCGGGAAGAGAGCAGTACTTC. Protein product: CATLTPPGREQYF.

The chain uses TRBV11-2 and TRBJ1-6; unclear D gene. The CDR3 consists of 13 residues. Trimming removed 1 base at V and 9 bases at J, with 7 bases between. Looked up from germline, CDR1 is SGHAT and CDR2 is FQNNGV. CDR3 DNA sequence: TGTGCCAGCAGCTTAGGCGTTTCTTCACCCCTCCACTTT. Amino acid sequence: CASSLGVSSPLHF. The full variable domain, completed using reference TRBV11-2 and TRBJ1-6, is EAGVAQSPRYKIIEKRQSVAFWCNPISGHATLYWYQQILGQGPKLLIQFQNNGVVDDSQLPKDRFSAERLKGVDSTLKIQPAKLEDSAVYLCASSLGVSSPLHFGNGTRLTVT.

The V and J genes are TRBV9 and TRBJ2-7; D remains ambiguous. The CDR3 loop spans 14 amino acids. The V and J ends lost 0 bases and 3 bases respectively, with 10 bases between them. Germline V lookup: CDR1 SGDLS, CDR2 YYNGEE. The CDR3 coding sequence is TGTGCCAGCAGCGTAGGATCACTTAGCTACGAGCAGTACTTC. Amino acid sequence: CASSVGSLSYEQYF.

The chain joins TRBV7-6 to TRBJ1-5, with 9 bases aligning to TRBD1. The ends lost 4 bases at V and 4 bases at J; junction bases unmatched: 8. This CDR3 is 16 amino acids long. The germline V gene encodes CDR1 SGHVS and CDR2 FNYEAQ. The CDR3 is CASSSSSDRGNQPQHF. In DNA, the CDR3 is TGTGCCAGCAGCTCCTCAAGCGACAGGGGGAATCAGCCCCAGCATTTT.

As DNA, the CDR3 is TGTGCCAGCAGTTACCGGGGAGGCAATCAGCCCCAGCATTTT. It is translated as CASSYRGGNQPQHF. The chain joins TRBV6-5 to TRBJ1-5, with D unclear. The CDR3 extends over 14 amino acids. V lost 2 bases to trimming and J lost 2 bases, with 7 bases between them. Germline CDR1 is MNHEY and CDR2 is SVGAGI.

The V call is TRBV10-3, the J call TRBJ2-1; 10 bases are shared with TRBD1. The germline V gene encodes CDR1 ENHRY and CDR2 SYGVKD. V was clipped by 1 base and J by 0 bases; unmatched bases: 6. The CDR3 is 18 residues long. CDR3 coding DNA: TGTGCCATCAGTGAGTTGTCGGGACAGGGGAGCTCCTACAATGAGCAGTTCTTC. This codes for CAISELSGQGSSYNEQFF.

This clone showed up just a few times. V gene TRBV6-5 combines with J gene TRBJ1-5, with unresolved D. V gave up 4 bases and J gave up 0 bases, with 4 bases separating them. Germline CDR1 MNHEY, CDR2 SVGAGI. The CDR3 runs to 13 residues. CDR3 loop: CASSLNSNQPQHF. The CDR3 nucleotides read TGTGCCAGCAGTTTAAATAGCAATCAGCCCCAGCATTTT.

The chain couples TRBV29-1 to TRBJ1-1; weak D call: TRBD1 (5 bases). Trimming pared 2 bases from V and 1 base from J, leaving 17 bases between. This CDR3 spans 16 amino acids. Germline V gives CDR1 SQVTM, CDR2 ANQGSEA. As DNA, the CDR3 is TGCAGCGTTGAAATGTCGTATCAGGGTACGAACACTGAAGCTTTCTTT. Residues: CSVEMSYQGTNTEAFF.

The chain combines TRBV7-3 with TRBJ2-5, with TRBD2 matching 7 bases. V trimming: 4 bases; J trimming: 5 bases; junction bases outside the gene matches: 13. CDR1 SGHTA and CDR2 FQGTGA come from the germline V gene. CDR3 length equals 16 residues. CDR3 protein: CASSSPGLTFPETQYF. CDR3 coding DNA: TGTGCCAGCAGCTCGCCGGGACTAACTTTCCCGGAGACCCAGTACTTC.

The gene calls are TRBV5-1 and TRBJ2-5; tentative D call: TRBD1 (5 bases). V lost 1 base, J lost 5 bases, and 15 bases lay in between. The CDR3 has 15 residues. Germline CDR1 reads SGHRS; CDR2 reads YFSETQ. As DNA, the CDR3 is TGCGCCAGCAGCTTGTTGTATACAGGCCCGGAGACCCAGTACTTC. Protein product: CASSLLYTGPETQYF. The entire variable domain, with the rest obtained from reference TRBV5-1 and TRBJ2-5, is as follows: KAGVTQTPRYLIKTRGQQVTLSCSPISGHRSVSWYQQTPGQGLQFLFEYFSETQRNKGNFPGRFSGRQFSNSRSEMNVSTLELGDSALYLCASSLLYTGPETQYFGPGTRLLVL.

This clone was found once. V gene TRBV29-1 combines with J gene TRBJ2-1; D is ambiguous. This CDR3 comprises 13 residues. V was trimmed by 2 bases and J by 3 bases, leaving 8 bases between them. Germline lookup yields CDR1 SQVTM and CDR2 ANQGSEA. CDR3 region: CSVEWAGYNEQFF. The CDR3 DNA reads TGCAGCGTTGAATGGGCAGGCTACAATGAGCAGTTCTTC.

The table lists this clone with a count of one. The chain combines TRBV7-3 with TRBJ2-5, with 7 positions matching TRBD1. Per germline, CDR1 SGHTA and CDR2 FQGTGA. This CDR3 contains 15 residues. V gave up 0 bases and J gave up 1 base; unmatched junction bases: 2. The CDR3: CASSLTGTAQETQYF. The CDR3 DNA sequence: TGTGCCAGCAGCTTAACGGGGACAGCCCAAGAGACCCAGTACTTC.

J is TRBJ2-3 and V is TRBV7-9, with a tentative D call TRBD2 (6 bases). The V end lost 6 bases, the J end lost 7 bases, and 20 bases lay between the germline ends. CDR1 and CDR2 (germline): SEHNR, FQNEAQ (reference sequence). This CDR3 contains 15 residues. The CDR3 reads CASRHRLVNDYTQYF. CDR3 coding DNA: TGTGCCAGCAGACATCGACTAGTGAACGATTATACGCAGTATTTT. The entire variable domain, with the rest obtained from reference TRBV7-9 and TRBJ2-3, is as follows: DTGVSQNPRHKITKRGQNVTFRCDPISEHNRLYWYRQTLGQGPEFLTYFQNEAQLEKSRLLSDRFSAERPKGSFSTLEIQRTEQGDSAMYLCASRHRLVNDYTQYFGPGTRLTVL.

This chain uses TRBV29-1 with TRBJ2-5; 7 bases align to TRBD1. Unmatched junction bases numbered 2, after V lost 2 bases and J lost 5 bases. The CDR3 extends over 12 amino acids. Germline CDR1 and CDR2: SQVTM and ANQGSEA. CDR3 coding DNA: TGCAGCGTTGAAACAGGGGTCGAGACCCAGTACTTC. This codes for CSVETGVETQYF.

V and J are TRBV7-2 and TRBJ1-2; 7 bases fit TRBD1. The CDR3 covers 15 residues. V was pared by 4 bases and J by 8 bases, with 13 bases of the junction left unmatched. CDR1 SGHTA and CDR2 FQGNSA come from the germline V gene. The CDR3 reads CASSYLQGRSEGYTF. As DNA, the CDR3 is TGTGCCAGCAGCTACCTACAGGGGAGATCGGAGGGCTACACCTTC.

The chain has TRBV30 and TRBJ1-4, with D possibly matching TRBD1 (5 bases). This CDR3 spans 15 amino acids. V was pared by 2 bases and J by 8 bases, with 18 bases between. The germline gives CDR1 GTSNPN, CDR2 SVGIG (reference sequence). CDR3 loop: CAWSPPGGQLEKLFF. In DNA, the CDR3 is TGTGCCTGGAGTCCCCCGGGGGGTCAACTCGAAAAACTGTTTTTT.

V gene TRBV5-1 combines with J gene TRBJ1-5; 7 bases fit TRBD1. The CDR3 loop spans 19 amino acids. J lost 0 bases, V lost 3 bases, and 15 bases had no gene match. CDR1 and CDR2 from the germline V gene are SGHRS and YFSETQ. The CDR3 DNA sequence: TGCGCCAGCAGCTCAAAAACCGGGACAGCAGTTTATAGCAATCAGCCCCAGCATTTT. Its protein product is CASSSKTGTAVYSNQPQHF.

As to this clone: The junction does not match germline at one end; this may be a read error. J is TRBJ1-4 and V is TRBV15, with 7 bases identical to TRBD1. The CDR3 is 16 residues long. Germline CDR1 reads LNHNV; CDR2 reads YYDKDF (reference sequence). This CDR3 reads CATRRDGQVPNEKLFF. The CDR3 nucleotides read TGTGCCACCAGGAGAGATGGACAGGTACCTAATGAAAAACTGTTTTTT.

The genes are TRBV4-1 and TRBJ2-7; D not certain. Between the trimmed V and J ends, which lost 1 base and 1 base, there was a span of 11 bases. This CDR3 has 15 residues. Germline V CDR1 and CDR2: MGHRA, YSYEKL. The DNA for the CDR3 is TGCGCCAGCAGCCAAGTCTCGGCAGGTTCCTACGAGCAGTACTTC. This sequence encodes CASSQVSAGSYEQYF.

This clone was recorded a few times. The chain combines TRBV30 with TRBJ1-1; D may be TRBD1 (5 bases). The germline V gene has CDR1 GTSNPN and CDR2 SVGIG (reference sequence). This CDR3 has 13 residues. Trimming took 4 bases from V and 3 from J, leaving 12 bases between them. DNA of the CDR3: TGTGCCTGGAACGTTCCAGGGTACACTGAAGCTTTCTTT. Its protein is CAWNVPGYTEAFF. The full variable domain, with the rest looked up from reference TRBV30 and TRBJ1-1, is SQTIHQWPATLVQPVGSPLSLECTVEGTSNPNLYWYRQAAGRGLQLLFYSVGIGQISSEVPQNLSASRPQDRQFILSSKKLLLSDSGFYLCAWNVPGYTEAFFGQGTRLTVV.

The chain employs TRBV27 and TRBJ2-2; 14 bases line up with TRBD2. Germline CDR1 MNHEY, CDR2 SMNVEV (reference sequence). Losses at the gene ends were 5 bases for V and 3 bases for J; bases not matched to a gene: 8. The CDR3 runs 18 residues. CDR3 DNA sequence: TGTGCCAGCAGTACCGCCGGGACTAGCGGGGGATACACCGGGGAGCTGTTTTTT. This gives the protein CASSTAGTSGGYTGELFF.